The next 3 T cell receptor beta chains were all read from a single sample in a study of human T cells and chemical hapten exposure. One entry per CDR3 protein, called by TCRdb with MiXCR from the RACE reads. The sample contains about 82,000 distinct CDR3 sequences, 8% to 13% of which appear only once. Documented time point: patch test 2, 6 weeks after DPC sensitization. Treatment described: therapeutic diphenylcyclopropenone sensitization with weekly scalp DPC. The sample here was whole blood, taken in connection with sensitization to the hapten diphenylcyclopropenone (DPC). The receptors derive from a woman in her forties or fifties with alopecia areata. Some clones in this sample may be carry-over from other donors' samples.

The sample holds many counts of this clonotype. This sequence joins TRBV19 and TRBJ2-3, with D perhaps TRBD1 or TRBD2 (5 bases each). Germline V gene lookup returns CDR1 LNHDA and CDR2 SQIVND (reference sequence). This CDR3 is 14 amino acids long. V gave up 10 bases and J gave up 4 bases, with 18 bases separating them. The chain's CDR3 is CATRILGESDTQYF. The CDR3 DNA follows: TGTGCCACCCGGATACTGGGGGAGTCAGATACGCAGTATTTT.

The table lists this clonotype with a few counts. CDR3 region: CASSVDVGGTGELFF. The CDR3 DNA sequence: TGTGCCAGCAGCGTAGATGTCGGGGGCACCGGGGAGCTGTTTTTT. The V call is TRBV9, the J call TRBJ2-2; D is possibly TRBD2 (6 bases). The CDR3 is 15 residues long. Germline CDR1 SGDLS, CDR2 YYNGEE. The V and J ends lost 0 bases and 4 bases respectively, with 10 bases between them.

The chain combines TRBV6-2 or TRBV6-3 with TRBJ1-2; D remains ambiguous. This CDR3 has 13 amino acids. Between the trimmed V and J ends, which lost 2 bases and 3 bases, there was a span of 7 bases. Germline V gives CDR1 MNHEY, CDR2 SVGEGT. The chain's CDR3 is CASSYAWDYGYTF. In DNA, the CDR3 is TGTGCCAGCAGTTACGCCTGGGACTATGGCTACACCTTC.